This T cell receptor beta chain was identified during a study of cytomegalovirus exposure and HLA in healthy donors. General observations from the study: It was reported that TCR beta sequences correctly inferred the HLA-A and HLA-B alleles for most subjects. Later, an analysis found that common viral pathogens appeared to be linked with several of the most significant clusters.

This CDR3 has 17 residues. The V gene's germline CDR1 is MNHEY and CDR2 SMNVEV (reference sequence). V lost 3 bases to trimming and J lost 7 bases; unmatched junction nucleotides: 12. At sampling all donors were nominally healthy, likely with unrecorded immune exposures. On this clone itself: Its antigen is unknown.

The PCR ran on 60 Vbeta and 13 Jbeta primers. Here immunoSEQ multiplex PCR was the method, and the copy in TCRdb shows in-frame clones only, minus some. The data show over 100,000 clones, with over 80% seen just once and more than 1.5% held by the top ten. This TCR came from a man aged 40-50 years in good health and CMV-seronegative. The source material was PBMCs. The chain joins TRBV27 to TRBJ2-1; 10 bases map to TRBD2. The CDR3 spells CASSLNFPSGSRNEQFF. CDR3 nucleotides: TGTGCCAGCAGTTTGAACTTCCCTAGCGGGAGTAGGAATGAGCAGTTCTTC.